This T cell receptor (beta chain) emerged from a study of T cell responses to AZD1222 COVID-19 vaccine. The CDR3 spans 14 residues. Germline V lookup: CDR1 LNHDA, CDR2 SQIVND (reference sequence). J was trimmed by 6 bases and V by 9 bases; bases with no gene match: 9. The data were produced by immunoSEQ multiplex PCR, yet TCRdb's version contains in-frame clones alone and is incomplete. Here the sample spans approximately 99,000 clones, approximately 91% being singletons. The V call is TRBV19, the J call TRBJ2-4; 9 bases line up with TRBD1. The material sequenced was peripheral blood, taken 28 days after the second AZD1222 dose. This sequence originates from an adult who received the AZD1222 COVID-19 vaccine. CDR3 loop: CASCPGTGLNIQYF. CDR3 DNA: TGTGCCAGCTGCCCCGGGACAGGGCTAAACATTCAGTACTTC.